These 13 T cell receptor beta chains were all obtained from the same sample, sequenced in a study of CXCR3-negative and CXCR3-positive naive CD8 T cells. 5' RACE with UMI labels generated the TRB cDNA libraries. No DNA is given; TCRdb re-called the 5' RACE reads and lists each CDR3 protein once. The repertoire table contains tens of thousands of distinct CDR3 sequences. Sequencing was performed on memory CD8+ T cells from blood. All receptors come from a human donor in good health. Some clones in this sample may be carry-over from other donors' samples.

V is TRBV7-6 and J is TRBJ2-2. Germline V lookup: CDR1 SGHVS, CDR2 FNYEAQ. The CDR3 extends over 12 amino acids. This chain's CDR3 is CASSSDTGELFF.

V is TRBV29-1 and J is TRBJ2-7; TCRdb picks TRBD2, but there is no DNA to check that call. The CDR3 contains 14 residues. The germline CDR1 and CDR2 sequences are SQVTM and ANQGSEA. The CDR3 here is CSVLGLAGRNEQYF.

This chain connects TRBV7-9 to TRBJ2-5. This CDR3 is built from 13 residues. CDR1 and CDR2 from the germline V gene are SEHNR and FQNEAQ (reference sequence). CDR3 in amino acids: CASSFGSQETQYF. The entire variable domain, with the rest obtained from reference TRBV7-9 and TRBJ2-5, is as follows: DTGVSQNPRHKITKRGQNVTFRCDPISEHNRLYWYRQTLGQGPEFLTYFQNEAQLEKSRLLSDRFSAERPKGSFSTLEIQRTEQGDSAMYLCASSFGSQETQYFGPGTRLLVL.

The V call is TRBV29-1, the J call TRBJ1-5; no DNA is available, so the TRBD1 call from TCRdb remains unchecked. CDR1 and CDR2 from the germline V gene are SQVTM and ANQGSEA. The CDR3 loop spans 15 amino acids. The CDR3 protein is CSVDRRDRDHQPQHF.

The J gene is TRBJ2-1, the V gene TRBV4-2; with no DNA, the TCRdb D assignment of TRBD2 cannot be verified. In germline, CDR1 is LGHNA, CDR2 YNFKEQ. The CDR3 is made up of 15 amino acids. The CDR3 sequence: CASSQDSGSVNEQFF.

CDR3: CAISERDLTGLTPRDLYNEQFF. V is TRBV10-3 and J is TRBJ2-1. This CDR3 region has 22 residues. CDR1 and CDR2 from the germline V gene are ENHRY and SYGVKD.

The chain employs TRBV20-1 and TRBJ1-5; TCRdb proposes TRBD1, but this gene call is untestable without DNA. This CDR3 is 14 amino acids long. Germline CDR1 reads DFQATT; CDR2 reads SNEGSKA (reference sequence). The CDR3: CSANENRENQPQHF.

The chain is built from TRBV3-1 and TRBJ2-7; checking the TCRdb D call of TRBD1 is not possible without DNA. Germline CDR1 is LGHDT and CDR2 is YNNKEL (reference sequence). The CDR3 runs to 13 residues. The CDR3 spells CASSPTGGYEQYF.

The J gene is TRBJ2-7, the V gene TRBV29-1; with no DNA, the TCRdb D assignment of TRBD1 cannot be verified. Per germline, CDR1 SQVTM and CDR2 ANQGSEA. CDR3 length: 16 amino acids. CDR3 sequence: CSVEMGGDRGSYEQYF.

The chain employs TRBV15 and TRBJ2-7; TCRdb designates TRBD1, a call that cannot be tested without DNA. The CDR3 covers 13 residues. Germline-derived CDR1 and CDR2 are LNHNV and YYDKDF (reference sequence). This CDR3 is CATSRVRGGEQYF.

The chain recombines TRBV29-1 with TRBJ2-7; TCRdb indicates TRBD2, and absent DNA this call remains unverified. Germline V gene lookup returns CDR1 SQVTM and CDR2 ANQGSEA. The CDR3 consists of 15 residues. The CDR3 reads CSVSAPSGSGDEQYF.

The chain uses TRBV6-5 and TRBJ2-1; TCRdb's D call, TRBD2, is unchecked because there is no DNA. In germline, CDR1 is MNHEY, CDR2 SVGAGI. The CDR3 is 14 amino acids. This CDR3 is CASSPGTSERGEFF.

V usage is TRBV4-1 and J usage is TRBJ2-7. The CDR3 has 14 amino acids. The germline V gene has CDR1 MGHRA and CDR2 YSYEKL. The CDR3 is CASSQEALSYEQYF.